Here is one TCR beta chain with its context. A junction boundary mismatches the germline segment, possibly from a read error. This entry comes from a study of T cells in Graves' hyperthyroidism and ophthalmopathy. Whole-study context: Initial diagnosis, before any treatment, was when peripheral blood was collected.

Diagnosis rested on symptoms, serum thyroxine and TRAb, thyroid ultrasound, and orbital computed tomography. Extraction of PBMCs used 8.5 to 10 ml of fresh peripheral blood. Looked up from germline, CDR1 is ENHRY and CDR2 is SYGVKD. The CDR3 has 14 amino acids. RNA transcripts were the template for amplifying TCR beta CDR3 regions. An initial round of RT-PCR targeting the TCR CDR3 relied on the HTBI primer set. TCRdb reprocessed the multiplex PCR reads with MiXCR, giving one entry per CDR3 protein. In the table there are more than 650,000 distinct CDR3 sequences, approximately 14% of which are singletons.

The receptor was derived from a young woman with Graves' hyperthyroidism. The chain has TRBV10-3 and TRBJ1-2; a possible D gene is TRBD1 (5 bases). The sequenced sample consisted of blood. The CDR3 is CAIRLGRGNYGYTF. CDR3 bases: TGTGCCATCAGGTTGGGACGGGGCAATTATGGCTATACCTTC.